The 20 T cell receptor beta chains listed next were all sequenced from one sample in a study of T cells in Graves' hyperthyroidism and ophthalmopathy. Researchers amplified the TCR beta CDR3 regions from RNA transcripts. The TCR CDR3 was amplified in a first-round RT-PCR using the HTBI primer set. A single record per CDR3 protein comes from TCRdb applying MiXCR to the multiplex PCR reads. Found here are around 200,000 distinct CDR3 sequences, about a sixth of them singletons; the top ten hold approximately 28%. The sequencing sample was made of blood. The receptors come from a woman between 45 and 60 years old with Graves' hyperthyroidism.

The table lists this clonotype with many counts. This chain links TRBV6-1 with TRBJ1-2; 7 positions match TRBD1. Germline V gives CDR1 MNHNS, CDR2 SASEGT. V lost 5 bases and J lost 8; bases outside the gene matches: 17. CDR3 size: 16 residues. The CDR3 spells CASSRIPLDRTGGYTF. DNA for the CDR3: TGTGCCAGCAGTCGAATTCCCCTCGACAGGACAGGAGGCTACACCTTC.

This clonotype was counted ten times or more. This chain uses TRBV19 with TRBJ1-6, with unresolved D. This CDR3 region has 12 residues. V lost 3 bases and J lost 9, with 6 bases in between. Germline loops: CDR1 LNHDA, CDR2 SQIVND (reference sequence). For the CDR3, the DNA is TGTGCCAGTAGTATCCCCGGTTCACCCCTCCACTTT. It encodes CASSIPGSPLHF.

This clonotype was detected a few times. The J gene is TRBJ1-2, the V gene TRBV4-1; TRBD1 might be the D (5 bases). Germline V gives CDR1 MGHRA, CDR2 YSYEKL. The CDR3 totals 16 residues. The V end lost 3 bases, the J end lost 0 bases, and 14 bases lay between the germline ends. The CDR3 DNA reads TGCGCCAGCAGCCAGACCATGACAGATACTAACTATGGCTACACCTTC. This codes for CASSQTMTDTNYGYTF.

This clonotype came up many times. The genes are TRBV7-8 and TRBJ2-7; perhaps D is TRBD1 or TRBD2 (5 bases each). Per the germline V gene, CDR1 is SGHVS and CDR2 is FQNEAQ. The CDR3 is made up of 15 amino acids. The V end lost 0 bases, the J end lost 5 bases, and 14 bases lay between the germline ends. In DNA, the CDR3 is TGTGCCAGCAGCTTAGCGGTTGGGGGAGCGAACGAGCAGTACTTC. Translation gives CASSLAVGGANEQYF.

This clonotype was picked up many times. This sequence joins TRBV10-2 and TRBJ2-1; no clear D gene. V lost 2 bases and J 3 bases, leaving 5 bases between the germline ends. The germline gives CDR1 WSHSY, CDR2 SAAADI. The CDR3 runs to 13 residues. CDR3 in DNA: TGCGCCAGCAGTGAGGCCAGCTACAATGAGCAGTTCTTC. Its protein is CASSEASYNEQFF.

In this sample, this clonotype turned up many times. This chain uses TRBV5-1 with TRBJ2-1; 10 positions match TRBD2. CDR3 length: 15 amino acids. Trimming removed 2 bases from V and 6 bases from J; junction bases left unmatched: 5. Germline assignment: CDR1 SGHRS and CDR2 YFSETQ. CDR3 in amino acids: CASSFSGGAPNEQFF. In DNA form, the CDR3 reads TGCGCCAGCAGCTTCAGCGGGGGGGCCCCCAATGAGCAGTTCTTC.

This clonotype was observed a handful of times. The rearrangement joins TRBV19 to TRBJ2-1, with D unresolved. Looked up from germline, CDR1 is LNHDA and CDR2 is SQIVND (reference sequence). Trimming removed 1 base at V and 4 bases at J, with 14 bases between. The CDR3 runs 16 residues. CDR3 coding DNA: TGTGCCAGTAGTATAGGGCCTCCGGCGGATTACAATGAGCAGTTCTTC. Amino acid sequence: CASSIGPPADYNEQFF.

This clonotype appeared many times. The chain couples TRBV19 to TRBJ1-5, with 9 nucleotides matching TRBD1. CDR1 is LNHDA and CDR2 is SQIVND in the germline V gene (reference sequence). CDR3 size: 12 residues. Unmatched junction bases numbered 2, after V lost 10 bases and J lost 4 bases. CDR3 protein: CATGTGNQPQHF. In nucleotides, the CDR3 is TGTGCCACCGGGACAGGGAATCAGCCCCAGCATTTT.

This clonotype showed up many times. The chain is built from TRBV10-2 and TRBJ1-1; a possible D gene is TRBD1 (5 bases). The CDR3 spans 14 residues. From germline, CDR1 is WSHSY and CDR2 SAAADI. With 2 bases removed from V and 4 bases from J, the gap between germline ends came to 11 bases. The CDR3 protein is CASSERGRSTEAFF. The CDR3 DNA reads TGCGCCAGCAGTGAGCGGGGCAGGAGCACTGAAGCTTTCTTT.

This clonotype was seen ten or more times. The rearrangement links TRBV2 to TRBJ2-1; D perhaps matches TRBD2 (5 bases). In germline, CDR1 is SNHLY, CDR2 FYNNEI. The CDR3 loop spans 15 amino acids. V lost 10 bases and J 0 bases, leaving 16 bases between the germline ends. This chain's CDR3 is CATGLVSVSYNEQFF. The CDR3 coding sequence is TGTGCCACAGGACTCGTGTCGGTCTCCTACAATGAGCAGTTCTTC.

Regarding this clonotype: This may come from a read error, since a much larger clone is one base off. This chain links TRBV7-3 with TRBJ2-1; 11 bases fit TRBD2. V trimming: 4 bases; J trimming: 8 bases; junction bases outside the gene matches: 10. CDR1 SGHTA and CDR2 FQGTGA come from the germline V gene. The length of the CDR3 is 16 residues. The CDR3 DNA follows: TGTGCCAGCAGCTATAGACTAGCGGGGAGGCCGGATGAGCAGTTCTTC. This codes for CASSYRLAGRPDEQFF.

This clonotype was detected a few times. The CDR3 spells CAFTPGQFNEKLFF. CDR3 DNA sequence: TGTGCCTTTACTCCGGGACAGTTTAATGAAAAACTGTTTTTT. The chain couples TRBV11-3 to TRBJ1-4, with 7 bases aligning to TRBD1. CDR3 length: 14 residues. Germline CDR1 SGHNT, CDR2 YENEEA. With 11 bases clipped from V and 4 bases from J, the junction kept 10 bases outside the gene matches.

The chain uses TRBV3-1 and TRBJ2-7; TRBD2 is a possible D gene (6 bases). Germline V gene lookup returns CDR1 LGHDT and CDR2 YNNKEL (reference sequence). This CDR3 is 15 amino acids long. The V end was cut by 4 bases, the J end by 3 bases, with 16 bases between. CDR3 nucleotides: TGTGCCAGCAGCCTAGCGGCGAACAGGTTCTACGAGCAGTACTTC. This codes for CASSLAANRFYEQYF.

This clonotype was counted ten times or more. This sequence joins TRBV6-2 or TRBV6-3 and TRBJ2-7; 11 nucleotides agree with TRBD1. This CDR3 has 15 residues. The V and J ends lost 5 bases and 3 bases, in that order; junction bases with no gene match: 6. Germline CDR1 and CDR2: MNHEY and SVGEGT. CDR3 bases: TGTGCCAGCAGTAAATCCGGGACAGGGGGCTACGAGCAGTACTTC. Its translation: CASSKSGTGGYEQYF.

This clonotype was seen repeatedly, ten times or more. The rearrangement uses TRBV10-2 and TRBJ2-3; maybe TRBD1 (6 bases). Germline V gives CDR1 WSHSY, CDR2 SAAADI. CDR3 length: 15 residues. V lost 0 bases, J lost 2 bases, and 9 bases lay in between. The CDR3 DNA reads TGCGCCAGCAGTGAGTCCGGACAGATCACAGATACGCAGTATTTT. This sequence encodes CASSESGQITDTQYF.

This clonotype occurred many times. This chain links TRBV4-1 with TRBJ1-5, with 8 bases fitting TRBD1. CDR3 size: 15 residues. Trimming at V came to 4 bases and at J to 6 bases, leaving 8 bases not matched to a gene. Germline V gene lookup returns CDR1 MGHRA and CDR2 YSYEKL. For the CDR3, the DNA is TGCGCCAGCAGCCGAACAGGGGGAGTTGGTCAGCCCCAGCATTTT. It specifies CASSRTGGVGQPQHF.

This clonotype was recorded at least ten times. Written as DNA, the CDR3 is TGTGCCAGCAGCGTTGACAGCCACGCAACCTACGAGCAGTACTTC. Amino acid sequence: CASSVDSHATYEQYF. V gene TRBV9 combines with J gene TRBJ2-7; tentative D call: TRBD1 (5 bases). V lost 2 bases and J 2 bases, leaving 14 bases between the germline ends. The germline CDR1 and CDR2 sequences are SGDLS and YYNGEE. This CDR3 region has 15 residues.

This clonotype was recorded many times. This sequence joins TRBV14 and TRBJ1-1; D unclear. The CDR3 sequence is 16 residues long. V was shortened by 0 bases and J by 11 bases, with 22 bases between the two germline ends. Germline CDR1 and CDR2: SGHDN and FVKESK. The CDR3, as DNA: TGTGCCAGCAGCCAAGACTTTGGGCAGAAAACCCCTTGGGCTTTCTTT. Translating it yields CASSQDFGQKTPWAFF.

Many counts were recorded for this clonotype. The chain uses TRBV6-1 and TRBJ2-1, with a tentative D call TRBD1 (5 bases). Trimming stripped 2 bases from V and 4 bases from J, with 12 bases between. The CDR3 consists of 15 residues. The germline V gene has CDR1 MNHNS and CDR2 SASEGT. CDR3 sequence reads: CASSERAGYYNEQFF. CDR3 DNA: TGTGCCAGCAGTGAAAGGGCAGGGTATTACAATGAGCAGTTCTTC.

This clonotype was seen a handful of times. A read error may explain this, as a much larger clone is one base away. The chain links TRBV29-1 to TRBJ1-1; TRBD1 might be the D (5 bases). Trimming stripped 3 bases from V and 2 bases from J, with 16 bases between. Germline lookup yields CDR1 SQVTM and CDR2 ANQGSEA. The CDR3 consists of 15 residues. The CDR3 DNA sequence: TGCAGCGTTGACGGGACCGCACGATCCAACACTGAAGCTTTCTTT. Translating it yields CSVDGTARSNTEAFF.